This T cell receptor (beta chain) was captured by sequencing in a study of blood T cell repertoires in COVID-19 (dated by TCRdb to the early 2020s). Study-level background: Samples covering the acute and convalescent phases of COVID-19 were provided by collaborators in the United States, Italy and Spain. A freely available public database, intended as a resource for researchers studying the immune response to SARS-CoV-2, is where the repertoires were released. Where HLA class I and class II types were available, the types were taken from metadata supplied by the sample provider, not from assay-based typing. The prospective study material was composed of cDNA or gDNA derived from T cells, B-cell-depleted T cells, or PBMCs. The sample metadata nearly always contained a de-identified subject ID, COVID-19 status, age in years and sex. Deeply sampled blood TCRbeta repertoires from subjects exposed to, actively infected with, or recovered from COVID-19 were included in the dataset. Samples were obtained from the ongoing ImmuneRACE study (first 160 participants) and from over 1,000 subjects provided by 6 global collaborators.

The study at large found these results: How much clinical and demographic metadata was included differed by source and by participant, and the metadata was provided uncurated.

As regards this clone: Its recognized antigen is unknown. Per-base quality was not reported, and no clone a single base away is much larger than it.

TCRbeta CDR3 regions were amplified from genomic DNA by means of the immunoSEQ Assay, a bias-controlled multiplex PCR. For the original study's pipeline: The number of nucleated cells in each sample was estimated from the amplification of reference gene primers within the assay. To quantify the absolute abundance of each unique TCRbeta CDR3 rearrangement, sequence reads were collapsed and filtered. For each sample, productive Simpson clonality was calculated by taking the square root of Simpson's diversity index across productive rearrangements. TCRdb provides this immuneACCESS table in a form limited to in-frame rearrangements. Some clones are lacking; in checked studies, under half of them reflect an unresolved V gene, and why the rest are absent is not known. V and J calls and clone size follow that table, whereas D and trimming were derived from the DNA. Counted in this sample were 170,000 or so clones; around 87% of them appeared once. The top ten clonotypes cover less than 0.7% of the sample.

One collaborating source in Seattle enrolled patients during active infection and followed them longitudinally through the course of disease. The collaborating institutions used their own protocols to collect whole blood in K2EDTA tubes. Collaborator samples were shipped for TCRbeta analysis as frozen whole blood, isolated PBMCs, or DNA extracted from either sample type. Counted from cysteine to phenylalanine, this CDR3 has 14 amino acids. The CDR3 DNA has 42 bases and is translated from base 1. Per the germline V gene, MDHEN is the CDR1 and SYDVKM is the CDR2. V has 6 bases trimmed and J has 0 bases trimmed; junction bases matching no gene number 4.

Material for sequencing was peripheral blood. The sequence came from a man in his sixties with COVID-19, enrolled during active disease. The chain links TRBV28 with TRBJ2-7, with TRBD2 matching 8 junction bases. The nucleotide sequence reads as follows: TGTGCCAGCAGCTCGGCGGGAGGCTCCTACGAGCAGTACTTC. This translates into CASSSAGGSYEQYF.